This T cell receptor (beta chain) was found in a study of CD8+CD57+ T cells in acquired aplastic anemia. Study-level background: Roughly 3 ug was the average amount of DNA from sorted CD4+ and CD8+ cells.

The study, taken as a whole, reports: Around 30 sequences, all CD8+ CDR3, were shared between patients and controls.

As regards this clonotype: The antigen is unknown.

Both TCR beta VDJ combination and CDR3 sequence profiling were carried out. Genomic DNA was the template for this profiling. TCRdb recomputed calls from the reads with MiXCR, one row per CDR3 protein. The top ten clones hold around 3% of a sample with more than 150,000 distinct CDR3 sequences, about half of them seen once. Trimming removed 6 bases from V and 5 bases from J; junction bases left unmatched: 9. CDR3 length: 14 amino acids. Germline CDR1 MNHEY, CDR2 SMNVEV (reference sequence). Sequenced material: sorted CD4+, CD8+, or CD8+CD57+ T cells (not recorded which) from PBMCs. This TCR derives from a human donor in good health. The genes are TRBV27 and TRBJ2-5; 7 bases agree with TRBD2. The CDR3, as DNA: TGTGCCAGCAGACCCCTGGGAGGGACCGAGACCCAGTACTTC. Amino acids: CASRPLGGTETQYF.